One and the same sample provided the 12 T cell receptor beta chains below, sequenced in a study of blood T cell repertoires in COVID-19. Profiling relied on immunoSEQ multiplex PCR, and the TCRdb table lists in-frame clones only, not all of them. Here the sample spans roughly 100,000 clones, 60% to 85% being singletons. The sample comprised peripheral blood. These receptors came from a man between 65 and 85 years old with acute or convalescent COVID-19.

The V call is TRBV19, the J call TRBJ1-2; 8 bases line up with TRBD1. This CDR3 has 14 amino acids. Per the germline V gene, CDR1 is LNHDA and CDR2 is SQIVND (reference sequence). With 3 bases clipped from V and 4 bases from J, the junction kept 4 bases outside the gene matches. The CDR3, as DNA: TGTGCCAGTAGTATTACAGGGGGTAGCTATGGCTACACCTTC. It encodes CASSITGGSYGYTF. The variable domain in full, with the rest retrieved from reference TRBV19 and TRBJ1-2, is DGGITQSPKYLFRKEGQNVTLSCEQNLNHDAMYWYRQDPGQGLRLIYYSQIVNDFQKGDIAEGYSVSREKKESFPLTVTSAQKNPTAFYLCASSITGGSYGYTFGSGTRLTVV.

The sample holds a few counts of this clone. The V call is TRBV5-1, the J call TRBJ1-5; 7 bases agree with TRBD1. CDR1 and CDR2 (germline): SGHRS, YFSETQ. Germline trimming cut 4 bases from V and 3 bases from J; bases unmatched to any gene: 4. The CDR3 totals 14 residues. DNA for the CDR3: TGCGCCAGCAGCCTAGGGACAGACAATCAGCCCCAGCATTTT. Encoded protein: CASSLGTDNQPQHF. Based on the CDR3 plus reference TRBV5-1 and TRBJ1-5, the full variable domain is KAGVTQTPRYLIKTRGQQVTLSCSPISGHRSVSWYQQTPGQGLQFLFEYFSETQRNKGNFPGRFSGRQFSNSRSEMNVSTLELGDSALYLCASSLGTDNQPQHFGDGTRLSIL.

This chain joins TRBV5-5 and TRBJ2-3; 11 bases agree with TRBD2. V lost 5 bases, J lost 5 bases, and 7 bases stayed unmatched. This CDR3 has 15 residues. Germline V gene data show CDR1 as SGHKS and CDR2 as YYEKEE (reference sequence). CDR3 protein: CASRPPGLAVDTQYF. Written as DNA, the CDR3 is TGTGCCAGCAGGCCTCCGGGACTAGCGGTAGATACGCAGTATTTT.

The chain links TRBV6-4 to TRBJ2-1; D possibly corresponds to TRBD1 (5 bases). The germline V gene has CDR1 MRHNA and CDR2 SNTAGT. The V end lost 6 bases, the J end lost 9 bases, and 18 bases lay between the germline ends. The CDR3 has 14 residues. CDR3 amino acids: CASRAGFGIGEQFF. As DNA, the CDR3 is TGTGCCAGCAGAGCAGGGTTCGGAATTGGTGAGCAGTTCTTC.

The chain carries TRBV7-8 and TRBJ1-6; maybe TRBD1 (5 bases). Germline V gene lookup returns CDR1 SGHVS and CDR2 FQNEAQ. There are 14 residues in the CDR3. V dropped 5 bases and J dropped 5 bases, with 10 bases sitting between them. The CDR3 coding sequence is TGTGCCAGCAGCCCTCAGGGAAATAATTCACCCCTCCACTTT. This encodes CASSPQGNNSPLHF.

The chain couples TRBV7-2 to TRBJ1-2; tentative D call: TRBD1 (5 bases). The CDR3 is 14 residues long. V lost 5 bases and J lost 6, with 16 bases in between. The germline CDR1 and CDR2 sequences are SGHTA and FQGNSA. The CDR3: CASSPQGRANGYTF. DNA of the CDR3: TGTGCCAGCAGCCCTCAGGGCAGGGCAAATGGCTACACCTTC.

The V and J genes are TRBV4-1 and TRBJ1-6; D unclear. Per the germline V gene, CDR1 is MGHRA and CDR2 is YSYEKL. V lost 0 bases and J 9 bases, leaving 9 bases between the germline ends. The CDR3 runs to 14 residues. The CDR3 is CASSQEALGSPLHF. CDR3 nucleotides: TGCGCCAGCAGCCAAGAGGCCCTAGGTTCACCCCTCCACTTT.

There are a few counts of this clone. The DNA of the CDR3 is TGTGCCAGCGGTAAGGACAGGGCCGAAAAACTGTTTTTT. Translating it yields CASGKDRAEKLFF. The rearrangement uses TRBV27 and TRBJ1-4; 8 bases match TRBD1. The CDR3 loop spans 13 amino acids. In germline, CDR1 is MNHEY, CDR2 SMNVEV (reference sequence). V lost 8 bases, J lost 8 bases, and 7 bases stayed unmatched.

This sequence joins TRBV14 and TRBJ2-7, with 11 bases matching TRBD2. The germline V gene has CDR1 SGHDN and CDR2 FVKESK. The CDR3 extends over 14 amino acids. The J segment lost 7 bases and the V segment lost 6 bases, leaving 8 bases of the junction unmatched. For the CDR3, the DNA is TGTGCCAGCAGACTAGCGGGAGACGTGGGTGAGCAGTACTTC. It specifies CASRLAGDVGEQYF.

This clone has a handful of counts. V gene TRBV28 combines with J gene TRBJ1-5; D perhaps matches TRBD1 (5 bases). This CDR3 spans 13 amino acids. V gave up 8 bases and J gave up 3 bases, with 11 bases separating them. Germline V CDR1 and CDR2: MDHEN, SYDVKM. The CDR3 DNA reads TGTGCCAGCGGGGCAGTGATCAATCAGCCCCAGCATTTT. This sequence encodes CASGAVINQPQHF.

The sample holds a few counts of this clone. CDR3: CASSLQGSRENEQYF. In DNA, the CDR3 is TGCGCCAGCAGCTTGCAAGGAAGCAGGGAAAACGAGCAGTACTTC. The chain combines TRBV5-1 with TRBJ2-7; possibly TRBD1 for D (5 bases). Germline V gives CDR1 SGHRS, CDR2 YFSETQ. CDR3 size: 15 residues. Deletions cut 1 base from V and 5 bases from J, with 16 bases between.

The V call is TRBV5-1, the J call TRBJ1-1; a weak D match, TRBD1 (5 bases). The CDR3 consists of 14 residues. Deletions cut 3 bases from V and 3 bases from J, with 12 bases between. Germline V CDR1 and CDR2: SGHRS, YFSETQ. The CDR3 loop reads CASSSFDRDTEAFF. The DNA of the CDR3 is TGCGCCAGCAGCTCCTTTGACAGAGACACTGAAGCTTTCTTT.